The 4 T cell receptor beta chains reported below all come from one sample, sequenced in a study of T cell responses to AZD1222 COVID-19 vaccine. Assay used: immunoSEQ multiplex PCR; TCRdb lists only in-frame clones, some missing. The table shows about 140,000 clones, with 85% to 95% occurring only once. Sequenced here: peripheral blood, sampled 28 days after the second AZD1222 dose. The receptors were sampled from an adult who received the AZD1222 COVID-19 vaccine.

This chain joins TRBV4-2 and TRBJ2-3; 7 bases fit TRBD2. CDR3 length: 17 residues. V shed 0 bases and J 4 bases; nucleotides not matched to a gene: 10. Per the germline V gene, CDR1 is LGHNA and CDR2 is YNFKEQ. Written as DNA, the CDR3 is TGTGCCAGCAGCCAAGAACGTCGCGGGAGTCCCCCAGATACGCAGTATTTT. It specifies CASSQERRGSPPDTQYF.

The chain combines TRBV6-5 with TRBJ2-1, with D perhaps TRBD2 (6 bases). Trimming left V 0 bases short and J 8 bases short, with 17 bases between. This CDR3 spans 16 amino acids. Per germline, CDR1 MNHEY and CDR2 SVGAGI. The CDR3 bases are TGTGCCAGCAGTTACTCAGCTGGGCCCACGGGGGATGAGCAGTTCTTC. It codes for CASSYSAGPTGDEQFF.

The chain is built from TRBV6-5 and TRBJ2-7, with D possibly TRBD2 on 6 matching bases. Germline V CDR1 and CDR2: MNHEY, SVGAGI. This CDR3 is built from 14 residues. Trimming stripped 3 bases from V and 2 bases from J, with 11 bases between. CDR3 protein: CASSYSGGTYEQYF. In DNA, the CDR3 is TGTGCCAGCAGTTATAGTGGCGGGACCTACGAGCAGTACTTC.

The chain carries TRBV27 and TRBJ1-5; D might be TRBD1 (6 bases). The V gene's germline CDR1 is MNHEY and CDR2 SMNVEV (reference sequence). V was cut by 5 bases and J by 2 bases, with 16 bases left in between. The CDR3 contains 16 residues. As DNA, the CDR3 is TGTGCCAGCAGTCCGAGATACAGGGTGGGCAATCAGCCCCAGCATTTT. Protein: CASSPRYRVGNQPQHF.